This record concerns one T cell receptor (beta chain) sequence. The PCR ran on 60 Vbeta and 13 Jbeta primers. Measured with immunoSEQ multiplex PCR; TCRdb has only the in-frame clones, and not every one. The sample includes around 100,000 clones, about 70% of them seen just once. These data originate in a study of cytomegalovirus exposure and HLA in healthy donors. Germline V gene data show CDR1 as SGHDT and CDR2 as YYEEEE. V was clipped by 0 bases and J by 4 bases, with 5 bases between them. The CDR3 has 13 residues. V and J are TRBV5-6 and TRBJ2-1; no firm D call. Sequenced: PBMCs. The source is a man in his fifties or sixties in good health and CMV-seropositive. The CDR3 DNA reads TGTGCCAGCAGCTTGGGACTGTACAATGAGCAGTTCTTC. It is translated as CASSLGLYNEQFF.